This entry features one T cell receptor (beta chain) sequence. Its antigen is unidentified. These data come from a study of blood T cells in healthy people across ages. General study findings and limits: Because sorting was not performed, PBMCs prevented conclusive naive versus antigen-experienced comparison.

PBMCs, at least 7 million per sample, were isolated. The V and J ends lost 0 bases and 0 bases respectively, with 19 bases between them. The CDR3 is 19 amino acids. CDR1 is ENHRY and CDR2 is SYGVKD in the germline V gene. The second PCR ran roughly 6 to 12 cycles with a sample-barcoded 5' primer and J-beta primers. Using its own MiXCR run on the 5' RACE reads, TCRdb lists one record per CDR3 protein. The sample contains 650,000 to 900,000 distinct CDR3 sequences, around 68% of which appear only once. The chain links TRBV10-3 to TRBJ2-3; D is perhaps TRBD2 (7 bases). This TCR was recovered from a man aged 25-40 years in good health. Sequencing was done on a sample of blood. The DNA for the CDR3 is TGTGCCATCAGTGAGTCGACGGGAGGACGGGGGCCTAGCACAGATACGCAGTATTTT. It yields the protein CAISESTGGRGPSTDTQYF.